Shown below are 18 T cell receptor beta chains from a single sample sequenced in a study of CD8+CD57+ T cells in acquired aplastic anemia. The template for TCR beta VDJ and CDR3 sequence profiling was genomic DNA. MiXCR was run by TCRdb on the reads, yielding one entry per CDR3 protein. Of about 150,000 distinct CDR3 sequences in the sample, around 48% were seen once. CD8+CD57+ cell expansion, shown by flow cytometry, had occurred in the patients selected for sequencing. Material for sequencing was sorted CD4+, CD8+, or CD8+CD57+ T cells (not recorded which) from PBMCs. The receptor set was obtained from a human donor with aplastic anemia.

At least ten counts were recorded for this clonotype. This chain links TRBV14 with TRBJ1-5, with D perhaps matching TRBD1 (5 bases). The CDR3 contains 14 residues. Trimming shortened V by 1 base and J by 9 bases, and 13 bases separated the two germline ends. Germline V CDR1 and CDR2: SGHDN, FVKESK. CDR3 bases: TGTGCCAGCAGCCAAGGGGGCACTCCCTGGCCCCAGCATTTT. It is translated as CASSQGGTPWPQHF.

The sample holds many counts of this clonotype. The chain employs TRBV24-1 and TRBJ1-5; perhaps TRBD1 as D (6 bases). Trimming removed 4 bases at V and 0 bases at J, with 15 bases between. This CDR3 is 17 amino acids long. Germline CDR1 and CDR2: KGHDR and SFDVKD. DNA for the CDR3: TGTGCCACCAGTGAGGCGAGGGGGACTTATAGCAATCAGCCCCAGCATTTT. It is translated as CATSEARGTYSNQPQHF.

Regarding this clonotype: It is likely a read error, because the conserved phenylalanine at the end of the CDR3 is missing. The chain links TRBV9 to TRBJ1-1; no clear D. The V end lost 0 bases, the J end lost 4 bases, and 7 bases lay between the germline ends. This CDR3 has 13 residues. Germline-derived CDR1 and CDR2 are SGDLS and YYNGEE. The CDR3 bases are TGTGCCAGCAGCGTAGCCGAGGGCACTGAAGCTTTCCTT. This translates into CASSVAEGTEAFL.

The rearrangement joins TRBV10-2 to TRBJ1-3, with TRBD1 as a possible D gene (5 bases). The V gene lost 6 bases and the J gene lost 0 bases, with 9 bases spanning the gap. The germline V gene encodes CDR1 WSHSY and CDR2 SAAADI. The CDR3 contains 14 residues. CDR3 coding DNA: TGCGCCAGCAGACAAACAGGCTCTGGAAACACCATATATTTT. Residues: CASRQTGSGNTIYF.

This chain uses TRBV7-9 with TRBJ1-6; D might be TRBD1 (5 bases). The CDR3 has 14 residues. With 5 bases removed from V and 10 bases from J, the gap between germline ends came to 15 bases. CDR1 and CDR2 from the germline V gene are SEHNR and FQNEAQ (reference sequence). CDR3 protein: CASSPLLGGSPLHF. As DNA, the CDR3 is TGTGCCAGCAGCCCCCTCCTTGGGGGGTCACCCCTCCACTTT.

The chain couples TRBV10-2 to TRBJ2-3; 7 positions agree with TRBD2. Germline CDR1 is WSHSY and CDR2 is SAAADI. The J segment lost 9 bases and the V segment lost 3 bases, leaving 9 bases of the junction unmatched. The CDR3 loop spans 14 amino acids. CDR3 sequence: CASSEAPGLTTQYF. CDR3 nucleotides: TGCGCCAGCAGTGAAGCCCCGGGACTAACAACGCAGTATTTT.

The chain has TRBV3-1 and TRBJ2-1; tentatively, D is TRBD2 (5 bases). Germline lookup yields CDR1 LGHDT and CDR2 YNNKEL (reference sequence). The CDR3 extends over 13 amino acids. Trimming stripped 4 bases from V and 6 bases from J, with 10 bases between. Here the CDR3 reads CASSRVRGNEQFF. The CDR3 coding sequence is TGTGCCAGCAGCCGAGTACGGGGCAATGAGCAGTTCTTC.

In DNA form, the CDR3 reads TGTGCCTGGAGTGTGGGACAGATGAACACTGAAGCTTTCTTT. This translates into CAWSVGQMNTEAFF. The chain is built from TRBV30 and TRBJ1-1; 7 bases line up with TRBD1. The CDR3 has 14 residues. J was trimmed by 0 bases and V by 0 bases; bases with no gene match: 1. Germline V gene data show CDR1 as GTSNPN and CDR2 as SVGIG (reference sequence).

At least ten counts were recorded for this clonotype. The chain joins TRBV20-1 to TRBJ2-7; D is possibly TRBD2 (6 bases). Germline V gene data show CDR1 as DFQATT and CDR2 as SNEGSKA (reference sequence). CDR3 size: 13 residues. Trimming removed 6 bases from V and 0 bases from J, with 12 bases in between. CDR3 nucleotide sequence: TGCAGTGCCCTCATAGCGGCCTCCTACGAGCAGTACTTC. Protein sequence: CSALIAASYEQYF.

The table lists this clonotype with a few counts. A much larger clone differs from this one at a single base, so this may be a read error. The chain recombines TRBV19 with TRBJ2-7; D remains unclear. Per the germline V gene, CDR1 is LNHDA and CDR2 is SQIVND (reference sequence). The CDR3 totals 14 residues. Deletions cut 4 bases from V and 0 bases from J, with 10 bases between. CDR3 sequence (DNA): TGTGCCAGTAGTAAGGACGGAGACTCCTACGAGCAGTACTTC. It codes for CASSKDGDSYEQYF.

Turning to this clonotype: A much larger clone lies a single base off, so this may be a read error. As the CDR3 is not closed by the conserved phenylalanine or tryptophan, this likely results from a read error. The chain joins TRBV6-5 to TRBJ1-2; 7 bases fit TRBD1. The V segment lost 7 bases and the J segment 8 bases; nucleotides outside the gene matches: 10. Germline V CDR1 and CDR2: MNHEY, SVGAGI. The CDR3 sequence is 13 residues long. CDR3 coding DNA: TGTGCCAGCATTACTCAGACAGGGAGCGGCTACACCTCC. It translates to CASITQTGSGYTS.

This clonotype was recorded a few times. The chain combines TRBV20-1 with TRBJ2-7; TRBD2 matches at 10 bases. The CDR3 spans 12 residues. Looked up from germline, CDR1 is DFQATT and CDR2 is SNEGSKA (reference sequence). DNA for the CDR3: TGCAGCATAGCGGGGGGATCCTACGAGCAGTACTTC. This encodes CSIAGGSYEQYF.

This clonotype was seen once. V usage is TRBV10-2 and J usage is TRBJ2-7, with D possibly TRBD1 on 6 matching bases. Germline V lookup: CDR1 WSHSY, CDR2 SAAADI. V lost 10 bases and J 3 bases, leaving 10 bases between the germline ends. CDR3 size: 11 residues. The CDR3, as DNA: TGCGCCACTAGGACAGTCTACGAGCAGTACTTC. It translates to CATRTVYEQYF.

In its sample, this clonotype was seen many times. V and J are TRBV6-4 and TRBJ1-4; TRBD1 agrees at 8 bases. Looked up from germline, CDR1 is MRHNA and CDR2 is SNTAGT. Losses at the gene ends were 4 bases for V and 3 bases for J; bases not matched to a gene: 22. There are 21 residues in the CDR3. Here the CDR3 reads CASSGLPPGQAPRGANEKLFF. CDR3 in DNA: TGTGCCAGCAGTGGCTTACCACCGGGACAGGCCCCTCGGGGGGCTAATGAAAAACTGTTTTTT.

The chain is built from TRBV27 and TRBJ2-1, with TRBD2 identical over 7 bases. V lost 8 bases, J lost 6 bases, and 7 bases stayed unmatched. The germline V gene has CDR1 MNHEY and CDR2 SMNVEV (reference sequence). This CDR3 has 13 amino acids. The CDR3 region is CASPSSGINEQFF. The DNA for the CDR3 is TGTGCCAGCCCCTCCAGCGGGATCAATGAGCAGTTCTTC.

This clonotype was detected many times. V gene TRBV9 combines with J gene TRBJ2-5; D is possibly TRBD2 (5 bases). The CDR3 runs 11 residues. V was clipped by 4 bases and J by 7 bases, with 8 bases between them. Germline-derived CDR1 and CDR2 are SGDLS and YYNGEE. The DNA of the CDR3 is TGTGCCAGCAGCTCCGAGGGGACCCAGTACTTC. Its translation is CASSSEGTQYF.

The rearrangement uses TRBV2 and TRBJ2-1; D may be TRBD1 (5 bases). The germline CDR1 and CDR2 sequences are SNHLY and FYNNEI. Trimming took 7 bases from V and 5 from J, leaving 15 bases between them. CDR3 length: 14 residues. The CDR3 DNA reads as TGTGCCAGCAAAGGTCAGGGTGTAGACAATGAGCAGTTCTTC. Amino acids: CASKGQGVDNEQFF.

This chain connects TRBV4-3 to TRBJ2-7; D unresolved. Per germline, CDR1 LGHNA and CDR2 YSLEER. The CDR3 is 15 amino acids. V shed 0 bases and J shed 2 bases, with 11 bases lying between them. CDR3 sequence reads: CASSQEPDGAYEQYF. The CDR3 coding sequence is TGCGCCAGCAGCCAAGAGCCAGACGGTGCCTACGAGCAGTACTTC.